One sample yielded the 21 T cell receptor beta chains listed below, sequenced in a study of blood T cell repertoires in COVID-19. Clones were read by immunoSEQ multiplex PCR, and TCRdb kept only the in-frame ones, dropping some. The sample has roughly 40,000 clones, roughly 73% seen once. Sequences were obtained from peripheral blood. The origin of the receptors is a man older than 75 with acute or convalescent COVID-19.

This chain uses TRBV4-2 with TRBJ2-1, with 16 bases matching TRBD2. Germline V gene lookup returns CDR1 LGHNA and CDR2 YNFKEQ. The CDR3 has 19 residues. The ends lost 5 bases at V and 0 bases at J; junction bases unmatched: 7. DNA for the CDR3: TGTGCCAGCAGCACTCCGGGACTAGCGGGAGGGTACTCCTACAATGAGCAGTTCTTC. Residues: CASSTPGLAGGYSYNEQFF.

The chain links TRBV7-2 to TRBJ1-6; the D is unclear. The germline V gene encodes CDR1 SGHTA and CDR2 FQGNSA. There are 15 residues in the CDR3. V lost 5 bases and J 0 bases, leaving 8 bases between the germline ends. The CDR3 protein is CASSLTSSYNSPLHF. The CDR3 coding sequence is TGTGCCAGCAGCCTGACAAGCTCCTATAATTCACCCCTCCACTTT.

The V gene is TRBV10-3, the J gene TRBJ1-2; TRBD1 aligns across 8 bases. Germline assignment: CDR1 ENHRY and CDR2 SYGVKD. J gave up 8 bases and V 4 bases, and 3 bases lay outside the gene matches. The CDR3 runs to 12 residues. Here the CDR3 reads CAISGTGSGYTF. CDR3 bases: TGTGCCATCAGTGGGACAGGGTCGGGCTACACCTTC.

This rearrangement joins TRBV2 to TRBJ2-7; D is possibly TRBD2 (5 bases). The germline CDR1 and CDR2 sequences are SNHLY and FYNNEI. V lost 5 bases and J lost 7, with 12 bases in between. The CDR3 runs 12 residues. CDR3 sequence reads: CASSSTKTEQYF. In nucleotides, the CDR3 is TGTGCCAGCAGTTCGACTAAGACGGAGCAGTACTTC.

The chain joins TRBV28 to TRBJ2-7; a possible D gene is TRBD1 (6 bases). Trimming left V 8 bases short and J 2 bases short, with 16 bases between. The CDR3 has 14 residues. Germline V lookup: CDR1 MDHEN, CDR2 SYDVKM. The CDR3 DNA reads TGTGCCAGCGGAGTACCGACAGGCCCCTACGAGCAGTACTTC. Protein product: CASGVPTGPYEQYF.

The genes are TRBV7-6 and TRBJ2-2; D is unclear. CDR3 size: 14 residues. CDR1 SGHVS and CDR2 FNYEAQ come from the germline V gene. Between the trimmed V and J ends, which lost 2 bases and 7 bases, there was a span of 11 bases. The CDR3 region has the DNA TGTGCCAGCAGCTTATACCCTATTGGCGGGGAGCTGTTTTTT. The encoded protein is CASSLYPIGGELFF.

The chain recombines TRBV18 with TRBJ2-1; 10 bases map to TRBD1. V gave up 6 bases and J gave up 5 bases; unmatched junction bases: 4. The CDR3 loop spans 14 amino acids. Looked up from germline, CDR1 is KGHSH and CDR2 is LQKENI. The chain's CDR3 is CASSPDRGHNEQFF. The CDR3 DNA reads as TGTGCCAGCTCCCCAGACAGGGGGCACAATGAGCAGTTCTTC.

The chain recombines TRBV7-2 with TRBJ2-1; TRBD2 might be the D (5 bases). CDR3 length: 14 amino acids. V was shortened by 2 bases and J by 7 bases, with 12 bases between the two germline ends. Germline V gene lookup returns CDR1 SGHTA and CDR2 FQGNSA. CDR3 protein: CASSLTLARNEQFF. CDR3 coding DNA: TGTGCCAGCAGCTTAACGCTAGCTAGGAATGAGCAGTTCTTC.

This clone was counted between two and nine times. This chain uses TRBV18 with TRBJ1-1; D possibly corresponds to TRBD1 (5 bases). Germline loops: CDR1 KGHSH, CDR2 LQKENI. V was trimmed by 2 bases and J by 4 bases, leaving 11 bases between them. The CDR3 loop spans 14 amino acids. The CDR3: CASSPSQGGTEAFF. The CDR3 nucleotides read TGTGCCAGCTCACCATCGCAGGGCGGCACTGAAGCTTTCTTT.

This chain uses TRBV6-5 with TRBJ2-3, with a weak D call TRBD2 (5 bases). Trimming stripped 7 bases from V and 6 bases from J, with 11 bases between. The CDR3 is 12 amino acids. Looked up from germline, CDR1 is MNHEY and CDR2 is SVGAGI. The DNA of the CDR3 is TGTGCCAGCAAACTAGTTACCGATACGCAGTATTTT. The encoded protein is CASKLVTDTQYF.

The CDR3 coding sequence is TGTGCCAGCAGTGTAGGACTCTTTACGCAGTATTTT. Residues: CASSVGLFTQYF. The J gene is TRBJ2-3, the V gene TRBV28; D might be TRBD2 (5 bases). CDR3 length equals 12 residues. The germline CDR1 and CDR2 sequences are MDHEN and SYDVKM. The ends were cut back, 5 bases at V and 8 bases at J, with 11 bases in the middle. Complete variable domain (other parts from reference TRBV28 and TRBJ2-3): DVKVTQSSRYLVKRTGEKVFLECVQDMDHENMFWYRQDPGLGLRLIYFSYDVKMKEKGDIPEGYSVSREKKERFSLILESASTNQTSMYLCASSVGLFTQYFGPGTRLTVL.

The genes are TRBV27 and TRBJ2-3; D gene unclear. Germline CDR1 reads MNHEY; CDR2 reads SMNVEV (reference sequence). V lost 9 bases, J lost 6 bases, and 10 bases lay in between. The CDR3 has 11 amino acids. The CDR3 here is CASSTPDTQYF. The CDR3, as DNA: TGTGCCAGTTCTACCCCCGATACGCAGTATTTT.

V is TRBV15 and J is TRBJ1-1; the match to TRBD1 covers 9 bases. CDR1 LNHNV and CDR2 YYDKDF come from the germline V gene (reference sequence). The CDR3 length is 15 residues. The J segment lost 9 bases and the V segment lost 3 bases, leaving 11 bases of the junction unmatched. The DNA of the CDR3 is TGTGCCACCAGCAGTTCAACGGACAGGGGAGATAAAGCTTTCTTT. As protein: CATSSSTDRGDKAFF.

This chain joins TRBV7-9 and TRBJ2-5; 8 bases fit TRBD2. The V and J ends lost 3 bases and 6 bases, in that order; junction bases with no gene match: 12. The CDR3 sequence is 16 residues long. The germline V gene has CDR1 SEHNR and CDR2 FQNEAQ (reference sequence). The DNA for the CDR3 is TGTGCCAGCAGCTTCCAGTGGACAGCGGGAGATAAGACCCAGTACTTC. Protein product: CASSFQWTAGDKTQYF.

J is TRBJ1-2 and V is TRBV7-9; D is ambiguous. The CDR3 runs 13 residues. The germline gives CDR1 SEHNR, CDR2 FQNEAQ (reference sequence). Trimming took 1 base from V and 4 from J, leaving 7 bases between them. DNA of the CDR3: TGTGCCAGCAGCTTAGAACAGATCTATGGCTACACCTTC. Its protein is CASSLEQIYGYTF.

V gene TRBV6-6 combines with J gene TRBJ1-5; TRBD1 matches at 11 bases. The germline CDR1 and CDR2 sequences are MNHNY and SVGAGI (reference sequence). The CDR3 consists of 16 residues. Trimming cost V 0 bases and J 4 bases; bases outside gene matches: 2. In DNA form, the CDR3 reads TGTGCCAGCAGTTACTCGGGACAGGGGGTTAATCAGCCCCAGCATTTT. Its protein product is CASSYSGQGVNQPQHF.

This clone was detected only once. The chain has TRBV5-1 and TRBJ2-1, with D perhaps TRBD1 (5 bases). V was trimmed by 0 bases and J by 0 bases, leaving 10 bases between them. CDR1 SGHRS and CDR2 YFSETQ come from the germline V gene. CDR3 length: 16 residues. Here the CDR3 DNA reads TGCGCCAGCAGCTTGGGGGGCACCCACTCCTACAATGAGCAGTTCTTC. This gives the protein CASSLGGTHSYNEQFF. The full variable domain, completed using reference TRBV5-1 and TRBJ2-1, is KAGVTQTPRYLIKTRGQQVTLSCSPISGHRSVSWYQQTPGQGLQFLFEYFSETQRNKGNFPGRFSGRQFSNSRSEMNVSTLELGDSALYLCASSLGGTHSYNEQFFGPGTRLTVL.

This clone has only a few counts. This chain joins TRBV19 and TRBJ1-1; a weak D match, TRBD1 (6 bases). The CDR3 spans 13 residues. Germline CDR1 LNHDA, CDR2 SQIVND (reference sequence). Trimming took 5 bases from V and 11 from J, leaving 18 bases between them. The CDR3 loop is CASSHEGTGLAFF. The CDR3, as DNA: TGTGCCAGTAGTCATGAGGGTACAGGGTTGGCTTTCTTT.

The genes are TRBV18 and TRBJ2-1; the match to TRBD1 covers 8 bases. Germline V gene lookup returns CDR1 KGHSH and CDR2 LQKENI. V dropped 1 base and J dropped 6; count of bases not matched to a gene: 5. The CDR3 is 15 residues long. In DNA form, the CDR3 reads TGTGCCAGCTCACCACTGGGACAGGTTCCCAATGAGCAGTTCTTC. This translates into CASSPLGQVPNEQFF. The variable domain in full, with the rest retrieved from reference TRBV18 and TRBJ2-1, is NAGVMQNPRHLVRRRGQEARLRCSPMKGHSHVYWYRQLPEEGLKFMVYLQKENIIDESGMPKERFSAEFPKEGPSILRIQQVVRGDSAAYFCASSPLGQVPNEQFFGPGTRLTVL.

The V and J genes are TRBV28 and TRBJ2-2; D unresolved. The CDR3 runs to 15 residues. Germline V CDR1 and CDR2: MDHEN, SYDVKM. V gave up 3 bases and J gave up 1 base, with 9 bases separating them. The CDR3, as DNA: TGTGCCAGCAGTTTTCAACGGGTGAACACCGGGGAGCTGTTTTTT. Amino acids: CASSFQRVNTGELFF. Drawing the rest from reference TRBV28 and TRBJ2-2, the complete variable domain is DVKVTQSSRYLVKRTGEKVFLECVQDMDHENMFWYRQDPGLGLRLIYFSYDVKMKEKGDIPEGYSVSREKKERFSLILESASTNQTSMYLCASSFQRVNTGELFFGEGSRLTVL.

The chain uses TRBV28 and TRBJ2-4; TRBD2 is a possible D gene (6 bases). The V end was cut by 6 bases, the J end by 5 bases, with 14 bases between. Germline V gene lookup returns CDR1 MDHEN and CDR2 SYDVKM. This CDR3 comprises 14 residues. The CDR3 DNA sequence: TGTGCCAGCAGGGGACTCCCGCGCGAAAACATTCAGTACTTC. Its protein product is CASRGLPRENIQYF.